This T cell receptor (beta chain) stems from a study of T cell responses to AZD1222 COVID-19 vaccine. Study outcomes and limitations: Two AZD1222 doses significantly raised spike-specific TCR breadth and depth over controls.

This CDR3 has 16 amino acids. Germline V gives CDR1 PRHDT, CDR2 FYEKMQ (reference sequence). Germline trimming cut 5 bases from V and 0 bases from J; bases unmatched to any gene: 6. Only in-frame clones appear in the TCRdb table, and some are missing; sequencing was by immunoSEQ multiplex PCR. The table lists some 79,000 clones, roughly 80% of them singletons, with around 48% in the top ten. The sample holds a few counts of this clone. No antigen is known for it. The chain links TRBV13 to TRBJ2-1, with 8 bases identical to TRBD2. The starting material was peripheral blood, obtained 28 days after the second AZD1222 dose. This clonotype was obtained from an adult who received the AZD1222 COVID-19 vaccine. CDR3 coding DNA: TGTGCCAGCAGCCCGGAGCGGGGGCGCTCCTACAATGAGCAGTTCTTC. Its protein is CASSPERGRSYNEQFF.